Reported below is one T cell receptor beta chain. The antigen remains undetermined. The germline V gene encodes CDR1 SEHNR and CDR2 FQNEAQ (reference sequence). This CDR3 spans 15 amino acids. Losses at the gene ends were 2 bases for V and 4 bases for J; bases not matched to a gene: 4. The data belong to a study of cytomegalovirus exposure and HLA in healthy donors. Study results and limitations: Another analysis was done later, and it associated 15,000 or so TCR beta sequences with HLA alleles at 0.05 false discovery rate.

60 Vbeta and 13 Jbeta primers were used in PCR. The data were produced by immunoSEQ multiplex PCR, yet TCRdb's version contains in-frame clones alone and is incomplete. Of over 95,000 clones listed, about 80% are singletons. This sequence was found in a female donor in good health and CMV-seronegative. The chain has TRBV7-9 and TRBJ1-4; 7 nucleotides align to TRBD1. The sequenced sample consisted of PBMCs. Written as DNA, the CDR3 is TGTGCCAGCAGCTTACAGGGGGTTTTTAATGAAAAACTGTTTTTT. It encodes CASSLQGVFNEKLFF.